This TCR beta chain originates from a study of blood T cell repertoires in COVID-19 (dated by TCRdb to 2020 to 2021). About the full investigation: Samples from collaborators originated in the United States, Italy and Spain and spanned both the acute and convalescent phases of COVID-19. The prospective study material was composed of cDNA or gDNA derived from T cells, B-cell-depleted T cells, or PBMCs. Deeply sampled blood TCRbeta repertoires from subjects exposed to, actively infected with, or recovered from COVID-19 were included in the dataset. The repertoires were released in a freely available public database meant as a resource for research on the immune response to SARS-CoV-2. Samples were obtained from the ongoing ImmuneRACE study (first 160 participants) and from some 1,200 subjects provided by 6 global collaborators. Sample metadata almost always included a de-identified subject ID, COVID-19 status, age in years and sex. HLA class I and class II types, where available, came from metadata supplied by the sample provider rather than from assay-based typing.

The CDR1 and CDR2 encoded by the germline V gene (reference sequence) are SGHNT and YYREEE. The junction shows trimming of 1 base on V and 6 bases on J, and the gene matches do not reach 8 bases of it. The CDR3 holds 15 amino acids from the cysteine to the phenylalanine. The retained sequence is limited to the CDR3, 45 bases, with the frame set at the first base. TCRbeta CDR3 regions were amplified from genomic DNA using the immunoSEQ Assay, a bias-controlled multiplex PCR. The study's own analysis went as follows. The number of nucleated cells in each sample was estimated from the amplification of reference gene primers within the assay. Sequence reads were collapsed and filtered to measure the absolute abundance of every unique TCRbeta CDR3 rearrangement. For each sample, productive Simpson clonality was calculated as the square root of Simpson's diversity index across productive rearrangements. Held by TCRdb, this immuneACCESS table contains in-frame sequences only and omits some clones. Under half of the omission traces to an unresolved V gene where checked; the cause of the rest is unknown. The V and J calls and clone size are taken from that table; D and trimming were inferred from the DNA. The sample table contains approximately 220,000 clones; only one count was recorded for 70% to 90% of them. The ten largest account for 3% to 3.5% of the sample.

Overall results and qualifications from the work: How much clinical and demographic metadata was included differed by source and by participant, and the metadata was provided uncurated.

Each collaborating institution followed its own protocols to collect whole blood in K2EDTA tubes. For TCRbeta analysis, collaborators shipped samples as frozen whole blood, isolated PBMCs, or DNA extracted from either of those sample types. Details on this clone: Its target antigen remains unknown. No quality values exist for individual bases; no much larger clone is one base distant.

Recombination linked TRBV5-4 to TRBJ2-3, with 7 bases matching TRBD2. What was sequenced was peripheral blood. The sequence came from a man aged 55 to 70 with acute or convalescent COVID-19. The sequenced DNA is TGTGCCAGCAGCTTGAGCGGGACCAACTCCGATACGCAGTATTTT. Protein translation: CASSLSGTNSDTQYF. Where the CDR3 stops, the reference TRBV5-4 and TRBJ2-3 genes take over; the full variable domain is ETGVTQSPTHLIKTRGQQVTLRCSSQSGHNTVSWYQQALGQGPQFIFQYYREEENGRGNFPPRFSGLQFPNYSSELNVNALELDDSALYLCASSLSGTNSDTQYFGPGTRLTVL.